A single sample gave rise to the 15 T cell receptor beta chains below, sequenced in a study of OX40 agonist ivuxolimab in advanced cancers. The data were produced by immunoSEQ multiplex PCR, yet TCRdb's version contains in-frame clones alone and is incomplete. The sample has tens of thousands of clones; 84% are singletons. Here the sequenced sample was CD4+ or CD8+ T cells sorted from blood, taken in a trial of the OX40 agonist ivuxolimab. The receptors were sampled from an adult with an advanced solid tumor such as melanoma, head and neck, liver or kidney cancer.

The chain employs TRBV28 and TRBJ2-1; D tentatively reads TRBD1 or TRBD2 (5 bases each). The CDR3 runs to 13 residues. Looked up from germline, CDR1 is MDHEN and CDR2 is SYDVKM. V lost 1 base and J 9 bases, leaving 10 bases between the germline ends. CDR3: CASSLFEGSEQFF. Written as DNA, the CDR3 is TGTGCCAGCAGTTTATTTGAGGGGTCTGAGCAGTTCTTC. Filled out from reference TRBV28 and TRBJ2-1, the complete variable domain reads DVKVTQSSRYLVKRTGEKVFLECVQDMDHENMFWYRQDPGLGLRLIYFSYDVKMKEKGDIPEGYSVSREKKERFSLILESASTNQTSMYLCASSLFEGSEQFFGPGTRLTVL.

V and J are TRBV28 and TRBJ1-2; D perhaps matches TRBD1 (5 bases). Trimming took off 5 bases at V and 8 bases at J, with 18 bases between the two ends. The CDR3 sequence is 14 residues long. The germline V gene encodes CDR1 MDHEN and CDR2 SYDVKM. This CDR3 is CASSLSSAWGGYTF. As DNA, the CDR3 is TGTGCCAGCAGTCTCTCCTCGGCCTGGGGGGGCTACACCTTC.

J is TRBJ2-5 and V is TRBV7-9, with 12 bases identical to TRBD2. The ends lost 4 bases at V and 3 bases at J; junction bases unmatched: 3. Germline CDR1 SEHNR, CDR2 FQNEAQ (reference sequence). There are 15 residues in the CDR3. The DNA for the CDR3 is TGTGCCAGCAGCTGGGCTAGCGGGAGGGAAGAGACCCAGTACTTC. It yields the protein CASSWASGREETQYF.

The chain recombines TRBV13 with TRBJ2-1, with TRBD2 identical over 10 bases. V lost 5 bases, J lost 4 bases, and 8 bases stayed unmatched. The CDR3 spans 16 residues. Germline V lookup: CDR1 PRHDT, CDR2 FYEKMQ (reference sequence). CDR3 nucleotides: TGTGCCAGCAGCGTGGGGGGACTAGCGCAATACAATGAGCAGTTCTTC. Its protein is CASSVGGLAQYNEQFF. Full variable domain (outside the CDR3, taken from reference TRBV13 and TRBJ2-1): AAGVIQSPRHLIKEKRETATLKCYPIPRHDTVYWYQQGPGQDPQFLISFYEKMQSDKGSIPDRFSAQQFSDYHSELNMSSLELGDSALYFCASSVGGLAQYNEQFFGPGTRLTVL.

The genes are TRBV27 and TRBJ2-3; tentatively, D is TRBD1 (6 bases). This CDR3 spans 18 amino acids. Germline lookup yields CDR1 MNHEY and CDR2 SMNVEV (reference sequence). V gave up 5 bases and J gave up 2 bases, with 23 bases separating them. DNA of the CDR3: TGTGCCAGCAGTCCCGCGATGAGGGGGTATCTACCCACAGATACGCAGTATTTT. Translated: CASSPAMRGYLPTDTQYF.

The CDR3 DNA is TGCGCCAGCAGCCCTTCTTTGGGGGCCTACAATGAGCAGTTCTTC. Protein sequence: CASSPSLGAYNEQFF. The rearrangement links TRBV5-1 to TRBJ2-1; D is perhaps TRBD1 or TRBD2 (5 bases each). V was pared by 4 bases and J by 2 bases, with 13 bases between. The CDR3 spans 15 residues. Per germline, CDR1 SGHRS and CDR2 YFSETQ.

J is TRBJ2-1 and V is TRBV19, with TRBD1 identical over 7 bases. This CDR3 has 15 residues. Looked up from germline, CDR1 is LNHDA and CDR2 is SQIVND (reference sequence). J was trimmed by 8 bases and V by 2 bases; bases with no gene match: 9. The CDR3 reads CASSIREGAVDEQFF. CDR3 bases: TGTGCCAGTAGTATAAGAGAGGGGGCGGTCGATGAGCAGTTCTTC.

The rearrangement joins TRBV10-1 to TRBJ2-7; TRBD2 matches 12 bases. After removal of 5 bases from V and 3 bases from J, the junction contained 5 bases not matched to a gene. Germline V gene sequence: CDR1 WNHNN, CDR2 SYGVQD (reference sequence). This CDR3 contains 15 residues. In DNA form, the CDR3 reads TGCGCCAGCAGTCCAAGGACTAGCGGGAACTACGAGCAGTACTTC. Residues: CASSPRTSGNYEQYF.

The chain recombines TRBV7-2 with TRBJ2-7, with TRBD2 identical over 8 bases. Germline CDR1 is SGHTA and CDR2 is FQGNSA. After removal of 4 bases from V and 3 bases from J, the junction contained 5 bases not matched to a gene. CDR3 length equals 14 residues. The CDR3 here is CASSSPAGGYEQYF. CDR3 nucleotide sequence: TGTGCCAGCAGCTCCCCGGCGGGGGGCTACGAGCAGTACTTC. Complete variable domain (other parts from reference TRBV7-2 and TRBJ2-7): GAGVSQSPSNKVTEKGKDVELRCDPISGHTALYWYRQSLGQGLEFLIYFQGNSAPDKSGLPSDRFSAERTGGSVSTLTIQRTQQEDSAVYLCASSSPAGGYEQYFGPGTRLTVT.

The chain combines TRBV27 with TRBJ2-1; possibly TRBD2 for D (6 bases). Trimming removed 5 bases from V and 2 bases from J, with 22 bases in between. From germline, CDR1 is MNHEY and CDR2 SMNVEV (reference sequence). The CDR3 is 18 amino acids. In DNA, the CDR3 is TGTGCCAGCAGTCCCCACGGGGGTGGGGGGAAAACCTACAATGAGCAGTTCTTC. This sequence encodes CASSPHGGGGKTYNEQFF.

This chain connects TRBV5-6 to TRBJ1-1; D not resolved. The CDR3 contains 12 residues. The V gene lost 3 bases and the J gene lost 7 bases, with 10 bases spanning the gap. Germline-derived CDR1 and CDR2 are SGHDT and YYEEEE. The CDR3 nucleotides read TGTGCCAGCAGCTCCCTCGATTATGAAGCTTTCTTT. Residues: CASSSLDYEAFF.

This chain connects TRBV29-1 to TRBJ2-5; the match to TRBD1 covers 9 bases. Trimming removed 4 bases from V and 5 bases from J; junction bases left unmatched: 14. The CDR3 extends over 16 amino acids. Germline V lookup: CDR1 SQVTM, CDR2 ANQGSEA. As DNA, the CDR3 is TGCAGCGTTGTAGGGGACAGGGAACGGGGGACGGAGACCCAGTACTTC. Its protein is CSVVGDRERGTETQYF.

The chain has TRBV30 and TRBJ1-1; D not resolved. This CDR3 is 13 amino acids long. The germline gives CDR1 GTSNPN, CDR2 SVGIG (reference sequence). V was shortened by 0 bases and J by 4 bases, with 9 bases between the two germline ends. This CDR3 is CAWSVERATEAFF. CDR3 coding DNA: TGTGCCTGGAGTGTCGAAAGGGCCACTGAAGCTTTCTTT.

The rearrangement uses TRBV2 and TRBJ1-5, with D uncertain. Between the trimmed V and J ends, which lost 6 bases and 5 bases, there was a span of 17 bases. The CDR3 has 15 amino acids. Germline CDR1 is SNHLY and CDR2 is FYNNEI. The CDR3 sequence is CASRPDPDVYQPQHF. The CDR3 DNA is TGTGCCAGCAGACCGGACCCTGACGTCTATCAGCCCCAGCATTTT. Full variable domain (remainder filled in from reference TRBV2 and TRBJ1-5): EPEVTQTPSHQVTQMGQEVILRCVPISNHLYFYWYRQILGQKVEFLVSFYNNEISEKSEIFDDQFSVERPDGSNFTLKIRSTKLEDSAMYFCASRPDPDVYQPQHFGDGTRLSIL.

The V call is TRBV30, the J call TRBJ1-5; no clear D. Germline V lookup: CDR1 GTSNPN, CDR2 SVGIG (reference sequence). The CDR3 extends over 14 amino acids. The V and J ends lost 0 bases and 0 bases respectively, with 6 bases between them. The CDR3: CAWSVEHSNQPQHF. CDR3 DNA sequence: TGTGCCTGGAGTGTAGAACATAGCAATCAGCCCCAGCATTTT.